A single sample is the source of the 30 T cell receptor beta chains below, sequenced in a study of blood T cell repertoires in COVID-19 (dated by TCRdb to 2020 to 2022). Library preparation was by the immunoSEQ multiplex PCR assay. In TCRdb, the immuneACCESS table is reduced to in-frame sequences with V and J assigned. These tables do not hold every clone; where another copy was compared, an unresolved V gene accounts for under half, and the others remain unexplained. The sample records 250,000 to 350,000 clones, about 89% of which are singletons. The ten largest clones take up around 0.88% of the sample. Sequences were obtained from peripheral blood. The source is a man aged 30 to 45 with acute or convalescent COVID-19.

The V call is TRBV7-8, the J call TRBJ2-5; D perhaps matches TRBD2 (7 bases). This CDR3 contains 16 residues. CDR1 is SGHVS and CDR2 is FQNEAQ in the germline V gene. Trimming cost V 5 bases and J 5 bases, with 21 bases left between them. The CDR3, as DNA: TGTGCCAGCAGCATAAGCGGGGTGGGGGCCGCGGAGACCCAGTACTTC. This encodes CASSISGVGAAETQYF.

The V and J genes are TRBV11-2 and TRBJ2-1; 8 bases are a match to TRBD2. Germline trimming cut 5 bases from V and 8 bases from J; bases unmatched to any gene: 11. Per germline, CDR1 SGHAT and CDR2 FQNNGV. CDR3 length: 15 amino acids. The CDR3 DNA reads TGTGCCAGCAGCAAAATAGCGGGGAAGGGGGATGAGCAGTTCTTC. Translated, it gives CASSKIAGKGDEQFF.

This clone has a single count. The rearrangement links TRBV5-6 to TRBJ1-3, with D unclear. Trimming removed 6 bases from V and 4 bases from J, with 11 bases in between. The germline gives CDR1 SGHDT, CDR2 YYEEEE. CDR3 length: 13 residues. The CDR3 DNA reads TGTGCCAGCACTCCGTCCCCCGGAAACACCATATATTTT. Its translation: CASTPSPGNTIYF.

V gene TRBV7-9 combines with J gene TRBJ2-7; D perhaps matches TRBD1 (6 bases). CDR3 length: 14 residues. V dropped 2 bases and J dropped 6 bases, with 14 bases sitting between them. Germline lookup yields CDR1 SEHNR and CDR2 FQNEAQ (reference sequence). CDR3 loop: CASSLFGRGTEQYF. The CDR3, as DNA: TGTGCCAGCAGCTTATTCGGCAGGGGAACCGAGCAGTACTTC.

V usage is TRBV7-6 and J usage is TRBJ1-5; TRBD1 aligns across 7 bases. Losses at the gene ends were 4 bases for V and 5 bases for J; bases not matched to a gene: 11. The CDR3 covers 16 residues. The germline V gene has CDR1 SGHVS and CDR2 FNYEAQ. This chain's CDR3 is CASSSPRQGEDQPQHF. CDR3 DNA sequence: TGTGCCAGCAGCTCCCCCCGACAGGGCGAGGATCAGCCCCAGCATTTT.

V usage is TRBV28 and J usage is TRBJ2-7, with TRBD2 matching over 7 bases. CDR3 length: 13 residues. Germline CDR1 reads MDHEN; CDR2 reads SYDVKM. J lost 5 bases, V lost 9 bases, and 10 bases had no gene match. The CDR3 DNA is TGTGCCAGTTGGGACCCGGGGGGTCACGAGCAGTACTTC. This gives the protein CASWDPGGHEQYF.

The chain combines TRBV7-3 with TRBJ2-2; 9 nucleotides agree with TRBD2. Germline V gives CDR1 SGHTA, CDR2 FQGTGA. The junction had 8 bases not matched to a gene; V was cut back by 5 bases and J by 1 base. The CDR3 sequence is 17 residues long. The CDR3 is CASSPKRLAENTGELFF. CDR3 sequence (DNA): TGTGCCAGCAGCCCCAAGAGACTAGCGGAGAACACCGGGGAGCTGTTTTTT.

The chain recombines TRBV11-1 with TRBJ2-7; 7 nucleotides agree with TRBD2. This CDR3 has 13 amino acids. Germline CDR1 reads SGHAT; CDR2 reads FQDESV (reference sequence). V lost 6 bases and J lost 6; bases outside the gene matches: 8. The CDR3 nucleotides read TGTGCCAGCAGTCGAAACCCTAGCGGCGAGCAGTACTTC. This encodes CASSRNPSGEQYF.

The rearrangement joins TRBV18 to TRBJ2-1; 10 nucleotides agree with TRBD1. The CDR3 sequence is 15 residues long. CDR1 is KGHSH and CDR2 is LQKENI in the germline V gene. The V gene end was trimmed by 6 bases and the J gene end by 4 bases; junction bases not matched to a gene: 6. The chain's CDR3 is CASSTDRGLYNEQFF. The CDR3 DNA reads TGTGCCAGCTCCACTGACAGGGGGCTTTACAATGAGCAGTTCTTC.

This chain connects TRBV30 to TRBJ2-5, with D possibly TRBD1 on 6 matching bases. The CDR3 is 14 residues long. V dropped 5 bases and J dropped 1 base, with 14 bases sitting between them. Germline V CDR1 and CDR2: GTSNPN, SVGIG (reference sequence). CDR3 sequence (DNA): TGTGCCTGGCAGGGGCTAGCCTTCCAAGAGACCCAGTACTTC. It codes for CAWQGLAFQETQYF.

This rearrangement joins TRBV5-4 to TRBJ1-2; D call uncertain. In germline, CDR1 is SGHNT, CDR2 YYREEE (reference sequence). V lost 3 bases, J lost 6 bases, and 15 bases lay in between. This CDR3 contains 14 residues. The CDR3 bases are TGTGCCAGCAGCTCCCGTTGGGCAGGCAATGGCTACACCTTC. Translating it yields CASSSRWAGNGYTF.

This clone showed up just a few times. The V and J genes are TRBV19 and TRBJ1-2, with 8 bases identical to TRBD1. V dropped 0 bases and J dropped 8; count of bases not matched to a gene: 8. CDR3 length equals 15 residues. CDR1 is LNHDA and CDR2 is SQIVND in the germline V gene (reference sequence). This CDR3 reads CASSIEAAGGGGYTF. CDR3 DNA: TGTGCCAGTAGTATAGAAGCGGCAGGGGGCGGCGGCTACACCTTC. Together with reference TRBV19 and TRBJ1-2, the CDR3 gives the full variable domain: DGGITQSPKYLFRKEGQNVTLSCEQNLNHDAMYWYRQDPGQGLRLIYYSQIVNDFQKGDIAEGYSVSREKKESFPLTVTSAQKNPTAFYLCASSIEAAGGGGYTFGSGTRLTVV.

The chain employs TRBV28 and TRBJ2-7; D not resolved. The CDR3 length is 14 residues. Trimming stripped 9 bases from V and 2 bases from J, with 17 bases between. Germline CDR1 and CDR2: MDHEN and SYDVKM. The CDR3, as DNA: TGTGCCAGTACGATCCGCCCAAGAGCCTACGAGCAGTACTTC. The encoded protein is CASTIRPRAYEQYF.

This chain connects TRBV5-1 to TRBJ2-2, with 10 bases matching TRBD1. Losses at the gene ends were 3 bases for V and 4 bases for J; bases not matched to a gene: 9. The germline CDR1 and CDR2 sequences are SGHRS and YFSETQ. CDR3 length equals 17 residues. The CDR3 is CASSWAGQGTSTGELFF. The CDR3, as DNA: TGCGCCAGCAGCTGGGCGGGACAGGGGACAAGCACCGGGGAGCTGTTTTTT.

The CDR3, as DNA: TGTGCCAGCAGCGAAGGGGGCGGCGCAGATACGCAGTATTTT. This sequence encodes CASSEGGGADTQYF. The chain joins TRBV11-3 to TRBJ2-3; 7 bases fit TRBD1. The V gene end was trimmed by 5 bases and the J gene end by 4 bases; junction bases not matched to a gene: 6. Looked up from germline, CDR1 is SGHNT and CDR2 is YENEEA. The CDR3 runs 14 residues.

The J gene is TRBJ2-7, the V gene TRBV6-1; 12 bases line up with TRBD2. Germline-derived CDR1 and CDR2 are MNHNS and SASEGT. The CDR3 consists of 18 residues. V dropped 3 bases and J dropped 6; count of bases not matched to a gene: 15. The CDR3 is CASSDFTGTSGPPGEQYF. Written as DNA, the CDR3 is TGTGCCAGCAGTGATTTTACCGGGACTAGCGGGCCTCCGGGCGAGCAGTACTTC.

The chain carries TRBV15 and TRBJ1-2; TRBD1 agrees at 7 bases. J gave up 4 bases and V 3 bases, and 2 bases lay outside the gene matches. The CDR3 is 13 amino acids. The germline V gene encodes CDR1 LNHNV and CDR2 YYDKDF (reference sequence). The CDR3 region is CATSRKGAYGYTF. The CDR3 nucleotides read TGTGCCACCAGCAGGAAGGGGGCCTATGGCTACACCTTC.

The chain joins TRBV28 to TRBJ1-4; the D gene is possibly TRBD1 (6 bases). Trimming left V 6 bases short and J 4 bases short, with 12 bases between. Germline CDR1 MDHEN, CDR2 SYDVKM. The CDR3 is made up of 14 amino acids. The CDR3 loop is CASSKDRYNEKLFF. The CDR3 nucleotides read TGTGCCAGCAGCAAAGACAGGTATAATGAAAAACTGTTTTTT.

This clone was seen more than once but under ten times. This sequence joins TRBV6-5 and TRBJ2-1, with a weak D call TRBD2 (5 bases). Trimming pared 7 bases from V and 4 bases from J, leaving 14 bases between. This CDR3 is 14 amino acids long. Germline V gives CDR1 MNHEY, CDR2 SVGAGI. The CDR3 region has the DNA TGTGCCAGCAAGGCGGGCCAGAGTTACAATGAGCAGTTCTTC. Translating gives CASKAGQSYNEQFF.

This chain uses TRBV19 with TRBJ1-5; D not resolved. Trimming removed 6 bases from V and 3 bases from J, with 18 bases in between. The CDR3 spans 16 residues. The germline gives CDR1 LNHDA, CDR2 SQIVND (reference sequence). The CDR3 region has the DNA TGTGCCAGTAGAACGGAAAACGCGGCCGCCAATCAGCCCCAGCATTTT. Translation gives CASRTENAAANQPQHF.

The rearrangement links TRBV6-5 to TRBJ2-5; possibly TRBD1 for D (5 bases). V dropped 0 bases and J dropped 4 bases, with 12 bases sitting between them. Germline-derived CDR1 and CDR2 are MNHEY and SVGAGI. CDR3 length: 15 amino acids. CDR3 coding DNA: TGTGCCAGCAGTTACTCTGGGGCTGGTCTAGAGACCCAGTACTTC. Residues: CASSYSGAGLETQYF.

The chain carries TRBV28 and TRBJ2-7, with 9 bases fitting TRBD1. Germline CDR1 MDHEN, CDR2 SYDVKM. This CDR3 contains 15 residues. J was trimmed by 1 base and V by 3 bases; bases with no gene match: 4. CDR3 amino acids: CASSFGGTGSYEQYF. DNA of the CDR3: TGTGCCAGCAGTTTTGGGGGGACAGGGTCCTACGAGCAGTACTTC.

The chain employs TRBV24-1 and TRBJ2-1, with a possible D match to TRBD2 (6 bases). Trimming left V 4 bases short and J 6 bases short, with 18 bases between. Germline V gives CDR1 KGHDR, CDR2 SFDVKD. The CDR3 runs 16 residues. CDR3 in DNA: TGTGCCACCAGTGACCAACCGGGACTCCTTCGCAATGAGCAGTTCTTC. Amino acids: CATSDQPGLLRNEQFF.

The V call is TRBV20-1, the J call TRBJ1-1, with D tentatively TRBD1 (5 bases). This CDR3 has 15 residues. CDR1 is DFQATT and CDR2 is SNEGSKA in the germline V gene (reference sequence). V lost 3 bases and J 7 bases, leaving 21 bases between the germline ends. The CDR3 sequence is CSASETGAPKLEAFF. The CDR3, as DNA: TGCAGTGCTAGTGAAACAGGCGCCCCTAAGCTTGAAGCTTTCTTT.

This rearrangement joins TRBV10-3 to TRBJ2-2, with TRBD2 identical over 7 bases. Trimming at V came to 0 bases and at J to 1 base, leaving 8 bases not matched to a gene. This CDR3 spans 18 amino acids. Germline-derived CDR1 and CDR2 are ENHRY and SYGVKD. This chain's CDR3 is CAISESARGVLNTGELFF. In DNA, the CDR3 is TGTGCCATCAGTGAGTCGGCACGGGGGGTTTTGAACACCGGGGAGCTGTTTTTT.

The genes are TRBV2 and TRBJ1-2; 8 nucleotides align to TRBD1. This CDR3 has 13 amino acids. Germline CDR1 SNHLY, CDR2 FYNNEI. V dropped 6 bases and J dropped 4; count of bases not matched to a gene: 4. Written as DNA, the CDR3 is TGTGCCAGCAGCCAAGGACAGGGCTATGGCTACACCTTC. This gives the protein CASSQGQGYGYTF.

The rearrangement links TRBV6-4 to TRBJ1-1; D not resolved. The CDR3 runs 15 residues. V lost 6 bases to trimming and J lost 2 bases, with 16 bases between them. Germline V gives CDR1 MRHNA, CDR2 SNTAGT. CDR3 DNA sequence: TGTGCCAGCAGCTCCGGAATAGGCGGAAACACTGAAGCTTTCTTT. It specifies CASSSGIGGNTEAFF.

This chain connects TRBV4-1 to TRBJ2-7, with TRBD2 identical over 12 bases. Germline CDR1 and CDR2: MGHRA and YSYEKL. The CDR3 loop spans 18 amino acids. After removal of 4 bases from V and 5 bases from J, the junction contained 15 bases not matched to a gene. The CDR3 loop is CASSRPESGLAGFDEQYF. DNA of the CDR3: TGCGCCAGCAGCCGCCCTGAGAGCGGACTAGCGGGATTTGACGAGCAGTACTTC.

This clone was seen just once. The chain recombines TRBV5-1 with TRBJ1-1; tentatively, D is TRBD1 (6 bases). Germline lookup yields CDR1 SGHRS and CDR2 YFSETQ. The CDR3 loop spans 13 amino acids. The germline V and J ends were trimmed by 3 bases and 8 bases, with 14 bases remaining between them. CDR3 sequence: CASSSSDRPEAFF. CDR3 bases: TGCGCCAGCAGCTCTTCCGACAGGCCCGAAGCTTTCTTT.

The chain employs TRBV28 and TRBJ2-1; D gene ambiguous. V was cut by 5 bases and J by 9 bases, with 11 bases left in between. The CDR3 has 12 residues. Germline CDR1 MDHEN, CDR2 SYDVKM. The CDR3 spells CASSPPRVEQFF. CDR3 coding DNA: TGTGCCAGCAGTCCCCCGCGCGTTGAGCAGTTCTTC. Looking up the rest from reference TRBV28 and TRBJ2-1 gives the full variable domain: DVKVTQSSRYLVKRTGEKVFLECVQDMDHENMFWYRQDPGLGLRLIYFSYDVKMKEKGDIPEGYSVSREKKERFSLILESASTNQTSMYLCASSPPRVEQFFGPGTRLTVL.